Presented here are 28 T cell receptor beta chains from one specimen sequenced in a study of T cells after yellow fever vaccination. TCRdb recomputed calls from the 5' RACE reads with MiXCR, one row per CDR3 protein. Among 25,000 to 30,000 distinct CDR3 sequences, 5% to 7% were seen once, and the ten largest hold 12%. Sample: PBMCs, either bulk or a sorted T-cell subset (CD4+, CD8+, memory, or dextramer-sorted; not recorded which), taken 15 days after the yellow fever booster vaccination. These receptors came from a man in his thirties or forties who received the YFV17D yellow fever vaccine.

The chain combines TRBV2 with TRBJ2-2; D might be TRBD2 (5 bases). The CDR3 length is 17 residues. The V end lost 7 bases, the J end lost 6 bases, and 24 bases lay between the germline ends. Germline values: CDR1 SNHLY, CDR2 FYNNEI. CDR3 region: CASTKLGGYGGPGELFF. For the CDR3, the DNA is TGTGCCAGCACTAAATTGGGTGGCTATGGAGGACCCGGGGAGCTGTTTTTT.

This clonotype was found many times. The genes are TRBV5-4 and TRBJ1-1; no firm D call. V dropped 9 bases and J dropped 0 bases, with 9 bases sitting between them. Germline loops: CDR1 SGHNT, CDR2 YYREEE (reference sequence). The CDR3 length is 12 residues. CDR3 residues: CATQRVNTEAFF. CDR3 in DNA: TGTGCCACCCAGAGAGTGAACACTGAAGCTTTCTTT.

This clonotype occurred many times. The rearrangement joins TRBV20-1 to TRBJ2-3; 7 nucleotides match TRBD2. The germline V gene has CDR1 DFQATT and CDR2 SNEGSKA (reference sequence). The CDR3 length is 12 residues. Trimming at V came to 2 bases and at J to 10 bases, leaving 6 bases not matched to a gene. This CDR3 reads CSARFAGDPQYF. The CDR3 DNA sequence: TGCAGTGCTAGATTTGCGGGAGACCCGCAGTATTTT.

There are many counts of this clonotype. CDR3 protein: CSARTSGRTSYNEQFF. CDR3 bases: TGCAGCGCCCGGACTAGCGGGAGGACCTCCTACAATGAGCAGTTCTTC. This chain connects TRBV29-1 to TRBJ2-1, with TRBD2 matching 14 bases. The V and J ends lost 7 bases and 0 bases, in that order; junction bases with no gene match: 5. Germline CDR1 and CDR2: SQVTM and ANQGSEA. This CDR3 comprises 16 residues.

This chain uses TRBV2 with TRBJ1-4, with D possibly being TRBD1 (5 bases). The length of the CDR3 is 18 residues. Trimming removed 11 bases from V and 0 bases from J, with 25 bases in between. Germline V gene data show CDR1 as SNHLY and CDR2 as FYNNEI. CDR3: CACCSPRRGLTTNEKLFF. The CDR3, as DNA: TGTGCCTGCTGTTCCCCCAGGCGGGGACTAACAACTAATGAAAAACTGTTTTTT.

This clonotype was found many times. The chain carries TRBV20-1 and TRBJ2-3; D unresolved. The germline V gene has CDR1 DFQATT and CDR2 SNEGSKA (reference sequence). The CDR3 is 14 residues long. With 0 bases removed from V and 2 bases from J, the gap between germline ends came to 9 bases. The chain's CDR3 is CSARDLAYTDTQYF. DNA of the CDR3: TGCAGTGCTAGAGATCTGGCTTACACAGATACGCAGTATTTT.

V gene TRBV28 combines with J gene TRBJ1-4; TRBD1 is a possible D gene (6 bases). V lost 5 bases to trimming and J lost 1 base, with 11 bases between them. Germline CDR1 MDHEN, CDR2 SYDVKM. This CDR3 has 15 residues. The CDR3 loop reads CASSPTGLTNEKLFF. The CDR3 nucleotides read TGTGCCAGCAGTCCAACAGGGCTAACTAATGAAAAACTGTTTTTT.

This clonotype was seen at least ten times. The rearrangement uses TRBV18 and TRBJ2-1; D gene ambiguous. The CDR3 consists of 13 residues. Trimming removed 2 bases from V and 10 bases from J, with 12 bases in between. Looked up from germline, CDR1 is KGHSH and CDR2 is LQKENI. The CDR3: CASSPTGNSEQFF. The CDR3 DNA sequence: TGTGCCAGCTCACCAACTGGAAACTCCGAGCAGTTCTTC.

This clonotype was counted many times. The J gene is TRBJ2-5, the V gene TRBV20-1; D perhaps matches TRBD2 (6 bases). V lost 3 bases and J 0 bases, leaving 20 bases between the germline ends. CDR1 is DFQATT and CDR2 is SNEGSKA in the germline V gene (reference sequence). The CDR3 is 17 residues long. Written as DNA, the CDR3 is TGCAGTGCTAGGAAGCGGGTAAGCGGCCCGGACCAAGAGACCCAGTACTTC. The encoded protein is CSARKRVSGPDQETQYF.

This clonotype was detected many times. The chain carries TRBV19 and TRBJ2-7, with D possibly matching TRBD2 (6 bases). V was shortened by 5 bases and J by 0 bases, with 17 bases between the two germline ends. Germline assignment: CDR1 LNHDA and CDR2 SQIVND (reference sequence). This CDR3 contains 16 residues. DNA of the CDR3: TGTGCCAGTAGTCCCCGGGGGACCCTGAGCTCCTACGAGCAGTACTTC. Translating gives CASSPRGTLSSYEQYF.

Notes on this clonotype: A much larger clone lies one base from this, so it may be a read error. The gene calls are TRBV20-1 and TRBJ2-7, with D possibly being TRBD1 or TRBD2 (5 bases each). This CDR3 is 12 amino acids long. Germline V lookup: CDR1 DFQATT, CDR2 SNEGSKA (reference sequence). Trimming stripped 8 bases from V and 8 bases from J, with 19 bases between. CDR3 sequence: CSSVMGPHQQYF. CDR3 coding DNA: TGCAGTTCAGTGATGGGACCCCACCAGCAGTACTTC.

This clonotype was recorded many times. V and J are TRBV9 and TRBJ2-1; 7 bases line up with TRBD2. The length of the CDR3 is 17 residues. Trimming cost V 0 bases and J 4 bases; bases outside gene matches: 10. Per germline, CDR1 SGDLS and CDR2 YYNGEE. The CDR3 bases are TGTGCCAGCAGCGTAGACCCCCCGGGGGGTCTATACAATGAGCAGTTCTTC. This codes for CASSVDPPGGLYNEQFF.

This clonotype was found many times. The chain links TRBV6-1 to TRBJ1-1; 7 bases line up with TRBD1. CDR1 and CDR2 from the germline V gene are MNHNS and SASEGT. The CDR3 is 14 amino acids. The ends lost 7 bases at V and 6 bases at J; junction bases unmatched: 11. DNA of the CDR3: TGTGCCAGCAATCAGGGGGGGACGAGCGCTGAAGCTTTCTTT. This gives the protein CASNQGGTSAEAFF.

This clonotype was seen many times. The V gene is TRBV15, the J gene TRBJ2-3; D gene ambiguous. Trimming stripped 6 bases from V and 1 base from J, with 11 bases between. Germline assignment: CDR1 LNHNV and CDR2 YYDKDF (reference sequence). The CDR3 loop spans 14 amino acids. CDR3 coding DNA: TGTGCCACCAGTAGTGAGAGGCGCACAGATACGCAGTATTTT. This translates into CATSSERRTDTQYF.

This clonotype was counted at least ten times. The chain recombines TRBV5-6 with TRBJ2-5, with TRBD2 identical over 8 bases. The trim removed 4 bases at V and 2 bases at J, leaving 4 bases unmatched. The length of the CDR3 is 14 residues. Germline values: CDR1 SGHDT, CDR2 YYEEEE. The CDR3 spells CASSLGTRQETQYF. DNA for the CDR3: TGTGCCAGCAGCCTCGGGACTAGACAAGAGACCCAGTACTTC.

This clonotype is medium-sized within its sample. This chain connects TRBV15 to TRBJ1-1; D is perhaps TRBD1 (5 bases). The CDR3 length is 15 residues. With 0 bases removed from V and 4 bases from J, the gap between germline ends came to 12 bases. Per the germline V gene, CDR1 is LNHNV and CDR2 is YYDKDF (reference sequence). Here the CDR3 DNA reads TGTGCCACCAGCAGAGAGTACTCGGGGCCCACTGAAGCTTTCTTT. This codes for CATSREYSGPTEAFF.

This clonotype was observed at least ten times. The gene calls are TRBV4-2 and TRBJ1-1; the D gene is possibly TRBD1 (5 bases). The CDR3 spans 14 residues. The V end was cut by 4 bases, the J end by 4 bases, with 13 bases between. Germline V gene lookup returns CDR1 LGHNA and CDR2 YNFKEQ. The CDR3 DNA reads as TGTGCCAGCAGCCTCGGCCTGGGGGGCACTGAAGCTTTCTTT. Translation gives CASSLGLGGTEAFF.

This clonotype was recorded at least ten times. The V and J genes are TRBV10-3 and TRBJ2-1, with 7 bases that match TRBD1. Trimming cost V 0 bases and J 4 bases; bases outside gene matches: 6. The length of the CDR3 is 16 residues. The germline CDR1 and CDR2 sequences are ENHRY and SYGVKD. CDR3 protein: CAISESTPGQYNEQFF. CDR3 nucleotides: TGTGCCATCAGTGAGTCGACCCCGGGACAGTACAATGAGCAGTTCTTC.

In its sample, this clonotype was seen a few times. V gene TRBV4-3 combines with J gene TRBJ2-2; D is uncertain. Germline V lookup: CDR1 LGHNA, CDR2 YSLEER. This CDR3 region has 13 residues. V was trimmed by 1 base and J by 6 bases, leaving 6 bases between them. CDR3 in amino acids: CASSQGTAGELFF. CDR3 DNA sequence: TGCGCCAGCAGCCAAGGGACGGCCGGGGAGCTGTTTTTT.

This clonotype was picked up many times. J is TRBJ2-5 and V is TRBV6-5; D possibly matches TRBD1 or TRBD2 (5 bases each). V shed 0 bases and J shed 5 bases, with 19 bases lying between them. From germline, CDR1 is MNHEY and CDR2 SVGAGI. The CDR3 loop spans 17 amino acids. CDR3 region: CASSYSGVAINGETQYF. The CDR3 bases are TGTGCCAGCAGTTACTCGGGGGTCGCAATTAATGGGGAGACCCAGTACTTC.

This clonotype has at least ten counts. The chain combines TRBV2 with TRBJ2-1; D remains ambiguous. This CDR3 is built from 14 residues. Germline CDR1 reads SNHLY; CDR2 reads FYNNEI. V lost 2 bases and J 7 bases, leaving 12 bases between the germline ends. For the CDR3, the DNA is TGTGCCAGCAGTGAAATGGCTAGTATAAATGAGCAGTTCTTC. Translation: CASSEMASINEQFF.

This clonotype is deemed medium-sized. In nucleotides, the CDR3 is TGTGCCATCAGTGAGTCGAGACTAGCGGAGGCCTACGAGCAGTACTTC. This sequence encodes CAISESRLAEAYEQYF. The chain is built from TRBV10-3 and TRBJ2-7; 9 nucleotides line up with TRBD2. The trim removed 0 bases at V and 2 bases at J, leaving 5 bases unmatched. This CDR3 has 16 amino acids. Germline CDR1 reads ENHRY; CDR2 reads SYGVKD.

Comments on this clonotype: One base away lies a much larger clone, so this may be a sequencing read error. The chain couples TRBV7-9 to TRBJ2-7, with a weak D call TRBD2 (6 bases). Germline-derived CDR1 and CDR2 are SEHNR and FQNEAQ (reference sequence). Trimming left V 2 bases short and J 4 bases short, with 15 bases between. The CDR3 length is 15 residues. The CDR3: CASSLSQAGSYEQYF. The CDR3 DNA follows: TGTGCCAGCAGCTTATCGCAGGCGGGGAGTTACGAGCAGTACTTC.

In its sample, this clonotype was seen many times. The chain carries TRBV11-2 and TRBJ2-1; 9 bases are shared with TRBD1. The V and J ends lost 0 bases and 1 base, in that order; junction bases with no gene match: 1. This CDR3 has 16 residues. Germline V gene data show CDR1 as SGHAT and CDR2 as FQNNGV. DNA for the CDR3: TGTGCCAGCAGCTTAGAAGGGACAGGGTCCTACAATGAGCAGTTCTTC. It specifies CASSLEGTGSYNEQFF.

This clonotype was picked up many times. The chain recombines TRBV4-1 with TRBJ2-7, with TRBD1 as a possible D gene (5 bases). This CDR3 comprises 16 residues. From germline, CDR1 is MGHRA and CDR2 YSYEKL. V dropped 0 bases and J dropped 3 bases, with 15 bases sitting between them. For the CDR3, the DNA is TGCGCCAGCAGCCAAGAATGGGGCCAGGACCTCTACGAGCAGTACTTC. It codes for CASSQEWGQDLYEQYF.

At least ten counts were recorded for this clonotype. The rearrangement links TRBV20-1 to TRBJ1-5; 7 bases are a match to TRBD1. Per germline, CDR1 DFQATT and CDR2 SNEGSKA (reference sequence). The CDR3 loop spans 14 amino acids. J lost 4 bases, V lost 3 bases, and 6 bases had no gene match. This chain's CDR3 is CSASRQGRNQPQHF. In DNA, the CDR3 is TGCAGTGCTAGTAGACAGGGCCGGAATCAGCCCCAGCATTTT.

This clonotype has more than one count but fewer than ten. The chain links TRBV5-4 to TRBJ2-3; D not certain. The V end was cut by 3 bases, the J end by 3 bases, with 17 bases between. The V gene's germline CDR1 is SGHNT and CDR2 YYREEE (reference sequence). The CDR3 covers 16 residues. CDR3 amino acids: CASSSPGPSGTDTQYF. CDR3 DNA: TGTGCCAGCAGCTCCCCGGGCCCTTCGGGTACAGATACGCAGTATTTT.

This clonotype has just a few counts. This sequence joins TRBV7-3 and TRBJ2-1, with D possibly TRBD2 on 6 matching bases. This CDR3 is 15 amino acids long. Trimming took off 5 bases at V and 1 base at J, with 12 bases between the two ends. Germline V gene sequence: CDR1 SGHTA, CDR2 FQGTGA. CDR3 region: CASSQARGSYNEQFF. The CDR3 nucleotides are TGTGCCAGCAGCCAAGCCCGGGGGTCCTACAATGAGCAGTTCTTC.